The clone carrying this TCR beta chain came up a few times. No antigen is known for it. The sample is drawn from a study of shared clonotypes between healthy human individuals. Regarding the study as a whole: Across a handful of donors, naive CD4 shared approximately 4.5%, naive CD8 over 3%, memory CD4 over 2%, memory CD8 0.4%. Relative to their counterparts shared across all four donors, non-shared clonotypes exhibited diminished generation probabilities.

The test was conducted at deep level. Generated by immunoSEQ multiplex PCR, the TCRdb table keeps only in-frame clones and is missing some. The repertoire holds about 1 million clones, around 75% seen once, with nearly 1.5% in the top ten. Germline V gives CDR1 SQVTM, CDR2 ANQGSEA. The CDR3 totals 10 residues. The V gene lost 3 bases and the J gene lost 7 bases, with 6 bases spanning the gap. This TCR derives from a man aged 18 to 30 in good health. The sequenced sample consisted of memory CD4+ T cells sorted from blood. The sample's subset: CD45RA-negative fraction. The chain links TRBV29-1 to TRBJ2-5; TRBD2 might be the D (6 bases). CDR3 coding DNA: TGCAGCGTTGAGGAGGGGACCCAGTACTTC. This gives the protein CSVEEGTQYF.